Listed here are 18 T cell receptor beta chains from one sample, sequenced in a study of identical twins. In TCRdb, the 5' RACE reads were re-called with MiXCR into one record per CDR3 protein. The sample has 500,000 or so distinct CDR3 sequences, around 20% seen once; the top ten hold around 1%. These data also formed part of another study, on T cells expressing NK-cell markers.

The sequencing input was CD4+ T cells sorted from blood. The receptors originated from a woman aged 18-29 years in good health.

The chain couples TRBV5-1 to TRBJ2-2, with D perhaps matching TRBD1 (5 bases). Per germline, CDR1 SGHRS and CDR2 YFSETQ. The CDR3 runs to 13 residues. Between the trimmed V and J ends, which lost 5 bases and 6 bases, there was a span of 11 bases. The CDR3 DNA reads TGCGCCAGCAGTATGCAGGGTTCCGGGGAGCTGTTTTTT. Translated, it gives CASSMQGSGELFF.

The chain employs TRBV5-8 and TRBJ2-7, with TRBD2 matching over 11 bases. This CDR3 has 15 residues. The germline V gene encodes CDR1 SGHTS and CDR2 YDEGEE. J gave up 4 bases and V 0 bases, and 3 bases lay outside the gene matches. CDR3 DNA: TGTGCCAGCAGCTTGGCGACTAGCGGGACTTACGAGCAGTACTTC. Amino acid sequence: CASSLATSGTYEQYF.

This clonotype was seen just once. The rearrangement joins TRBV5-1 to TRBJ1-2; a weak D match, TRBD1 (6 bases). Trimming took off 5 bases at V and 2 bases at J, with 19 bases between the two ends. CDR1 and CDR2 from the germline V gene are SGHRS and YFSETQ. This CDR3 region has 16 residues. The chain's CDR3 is CASRPAYRAQNYGYTF. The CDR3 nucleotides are TGCGCCAGCAGACCCGCTTACAGGGCTCAAAACTATGGCTACACCTTC.

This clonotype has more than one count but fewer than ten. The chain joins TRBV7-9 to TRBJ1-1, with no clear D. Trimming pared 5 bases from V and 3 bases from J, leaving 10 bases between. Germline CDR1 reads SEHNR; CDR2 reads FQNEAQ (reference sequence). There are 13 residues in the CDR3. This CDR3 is CASSPIPDTEAFF. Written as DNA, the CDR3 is TGTGCCAGCAGCCCAATTCCGGACACTGAAGCTTTCTTT.

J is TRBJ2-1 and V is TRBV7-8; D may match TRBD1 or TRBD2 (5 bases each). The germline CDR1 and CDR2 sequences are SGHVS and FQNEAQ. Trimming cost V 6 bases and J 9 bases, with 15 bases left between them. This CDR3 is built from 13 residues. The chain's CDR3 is CASSPGPIPEQFF. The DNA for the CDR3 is TGTGCCAGCAGTCCGGGGCCTATCCCTGAGCAGTTCTTC. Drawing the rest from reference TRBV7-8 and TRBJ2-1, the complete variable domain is GAGVSQSPRYKVAKRGQDVALRCDPISGHVSLFWYQQALGQGPEFLTYFQNEAQLDKSGLPSDRFFAERPEGSVSTLKIQRTQQEDSAVYLCASSPGPIPEQFFGPGTRLTVL.

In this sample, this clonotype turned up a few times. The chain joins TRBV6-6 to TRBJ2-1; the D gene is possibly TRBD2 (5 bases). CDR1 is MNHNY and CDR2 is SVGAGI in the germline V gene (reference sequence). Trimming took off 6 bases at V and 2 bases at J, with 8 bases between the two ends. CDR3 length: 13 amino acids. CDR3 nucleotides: TGTGCCAGCAGGGCGGGTCCCTACAATGAGCAGTTCTTC. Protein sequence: CASRAGPYNEQFF.

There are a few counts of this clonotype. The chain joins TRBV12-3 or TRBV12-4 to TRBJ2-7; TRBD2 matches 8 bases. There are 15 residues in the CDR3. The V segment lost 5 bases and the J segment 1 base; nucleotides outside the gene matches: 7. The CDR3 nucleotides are TGTGCCAGCAGTCTGCTAGCGGGTGAATCCTACGAGCAGTACTTC. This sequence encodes CASSLLAGESYEQYF.

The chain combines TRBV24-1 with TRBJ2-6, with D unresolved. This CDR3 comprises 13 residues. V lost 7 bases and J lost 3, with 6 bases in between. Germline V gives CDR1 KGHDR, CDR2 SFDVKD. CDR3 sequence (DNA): TGTGCCACCAGGATTTTTGGGGCCAACGTCCTGACTTTC. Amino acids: CATRIFGANVLTF.

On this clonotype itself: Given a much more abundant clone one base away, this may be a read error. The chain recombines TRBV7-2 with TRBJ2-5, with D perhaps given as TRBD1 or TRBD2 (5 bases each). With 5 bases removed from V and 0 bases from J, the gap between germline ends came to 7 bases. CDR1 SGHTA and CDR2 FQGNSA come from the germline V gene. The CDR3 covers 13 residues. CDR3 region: CASSRDHQETQYF. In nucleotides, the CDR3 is TGTGCCAGCAGCCGGGACCACCAAGAGACCCAGTACTTC. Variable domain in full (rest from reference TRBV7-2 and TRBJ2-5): GAGVSQSPSNKVTEKGKDVELRCDPISGHTALYWYRQSLGQGLEFLIYFQGNSAPDKSGLPSDRFSAERTGGSVSTLTIQRTQQEDSAVYLCASSRDHQETQYFGPGTRLLVL.

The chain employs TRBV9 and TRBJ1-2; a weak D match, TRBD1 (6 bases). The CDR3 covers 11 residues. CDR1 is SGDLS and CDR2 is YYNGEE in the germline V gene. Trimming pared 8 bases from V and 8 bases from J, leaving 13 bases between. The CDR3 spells CASSGVGGYTF. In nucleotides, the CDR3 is TGTGCCAGTTCAGGGGTTGGAGGCTACACCTTC.

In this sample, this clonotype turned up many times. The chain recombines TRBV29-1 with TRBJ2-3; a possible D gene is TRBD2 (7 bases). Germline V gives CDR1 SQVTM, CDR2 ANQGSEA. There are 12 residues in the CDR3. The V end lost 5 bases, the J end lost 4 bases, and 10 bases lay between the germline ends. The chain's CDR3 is CSVRGGPDTQYF. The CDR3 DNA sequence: TGCAGCGTTAGGGGGGGGCCAGATACGCAGTATTTT.

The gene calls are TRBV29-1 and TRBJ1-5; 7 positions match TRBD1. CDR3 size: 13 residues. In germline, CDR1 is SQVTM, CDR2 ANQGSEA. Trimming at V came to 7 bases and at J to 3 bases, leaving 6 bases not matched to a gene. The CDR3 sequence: CSAVTGNNQPQHF. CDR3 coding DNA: TGCAGCGCAGTGACAGGGAACAATCAGCCCCAGCATTTT.

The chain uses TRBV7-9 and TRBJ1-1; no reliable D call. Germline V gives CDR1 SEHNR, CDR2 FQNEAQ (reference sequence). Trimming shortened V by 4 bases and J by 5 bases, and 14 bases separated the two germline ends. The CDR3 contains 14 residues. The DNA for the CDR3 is TGTGCCAGCAGCTCCTTAGAAGGGAATACTGAAGCTTTCTTT. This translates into CASSSLEGNTEAFF.

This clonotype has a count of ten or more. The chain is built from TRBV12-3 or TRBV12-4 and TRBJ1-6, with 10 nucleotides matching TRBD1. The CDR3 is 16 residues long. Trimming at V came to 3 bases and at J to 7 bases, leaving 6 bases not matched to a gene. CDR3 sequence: CASSLGQGLKNSPLHF. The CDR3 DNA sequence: TGTGCCAGCAGTTTGGGACAGGGGTTAAAGAATTCACCCCTCCACTTT.

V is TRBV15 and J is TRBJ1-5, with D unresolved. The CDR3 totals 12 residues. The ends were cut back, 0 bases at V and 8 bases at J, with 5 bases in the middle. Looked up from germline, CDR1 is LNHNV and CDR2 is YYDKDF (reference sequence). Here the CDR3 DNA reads TGTGCCACCAGCAGAGATCAGGAGCCCCAGCATTTT. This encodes CATSRDQEPQHF.

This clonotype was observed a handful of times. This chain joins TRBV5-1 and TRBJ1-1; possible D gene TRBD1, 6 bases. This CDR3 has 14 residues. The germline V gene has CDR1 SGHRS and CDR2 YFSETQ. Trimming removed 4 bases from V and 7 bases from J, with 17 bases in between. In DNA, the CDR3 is TGCGCCAGCAGCCTTACCCGGGACAACTATGAAGCTTTCTTT. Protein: CASSLTRDNYEAFF.

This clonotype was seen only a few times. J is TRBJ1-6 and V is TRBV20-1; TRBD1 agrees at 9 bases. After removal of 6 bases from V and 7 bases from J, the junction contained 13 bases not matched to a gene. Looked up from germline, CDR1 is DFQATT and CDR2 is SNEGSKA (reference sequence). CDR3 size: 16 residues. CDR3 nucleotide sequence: TGCAGTGCCCGGACCATCGGGACAGGGCCGAATTCACCCCTCCACTTT. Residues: CSARTIGTGPNSPLHF.

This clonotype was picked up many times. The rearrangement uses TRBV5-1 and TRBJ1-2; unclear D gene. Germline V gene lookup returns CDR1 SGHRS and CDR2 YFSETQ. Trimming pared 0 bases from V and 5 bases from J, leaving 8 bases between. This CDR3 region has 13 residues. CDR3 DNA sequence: TGCGCCAGCAGCTTGGGGCGACGGTATGGCTACACCTTC. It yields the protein CASSLGRRYGYTF.